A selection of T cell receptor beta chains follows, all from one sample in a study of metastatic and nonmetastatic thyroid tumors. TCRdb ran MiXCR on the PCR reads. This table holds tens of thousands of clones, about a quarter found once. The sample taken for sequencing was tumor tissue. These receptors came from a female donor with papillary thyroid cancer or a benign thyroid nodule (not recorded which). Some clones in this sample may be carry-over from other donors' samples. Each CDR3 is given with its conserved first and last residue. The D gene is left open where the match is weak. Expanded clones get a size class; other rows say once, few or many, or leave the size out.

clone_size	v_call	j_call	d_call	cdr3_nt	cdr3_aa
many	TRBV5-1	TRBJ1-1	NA	TGCGCCAGCAGCTACCTGGACGGGAACACTGAAGCTTTCTTT	CASSYLDGNTEAFF
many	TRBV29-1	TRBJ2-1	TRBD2	TGCAGCGTTGAAGAGGGACTAGCGGGCGACAATGAGCAGTTCTTC	CSVEEGLAGDNEQFF
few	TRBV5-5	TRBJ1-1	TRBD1	TGTGCCAGCAGCTCGGACAGGGGCACTGAAGCTTTCTTT	CASSSDRGTEAFF
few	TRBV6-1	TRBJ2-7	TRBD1	TGTGCCAGCAGTCCCTACCGGGACAGGGACCACGAGCAGTACTTC	CASSPYRDRDHEQYF
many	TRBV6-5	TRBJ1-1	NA	TGTGCCAGCAGTTACAGGGGGATTACTGAAGCTTTCTTT	CASSYRGITEAFF
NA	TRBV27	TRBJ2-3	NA	TGTGCCAGCAGTCGTCCGGGGAGCGATACAGATACGCAGTATTTT	CASSRPGSDTDTQYF
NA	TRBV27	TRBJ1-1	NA	TGTGCCAGCAGTTTATCCAATTTCTTCCGGGACATCGATTTGAACACTGAAGCTTTCTTT	CASSLSNFFRDIDLNTEAFF
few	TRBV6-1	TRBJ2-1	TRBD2	TGTGCCAGCCGGAGGGAGGGCGACAACGAGCAGTTCTTC	CASRREGDNEQFF
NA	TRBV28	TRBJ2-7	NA	TGTGCCAGCACATTATCATCCGGACCTATCTCCTACGAGAAGTACTTC	CASTLSSGPISYEKYF
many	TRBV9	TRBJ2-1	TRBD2	TGTGCCAGCAGCGTAGACGTTAGCGGGAGCTCCTACAATGAGCAGTTCTTC	CASSVDVSGSSYNEQFF
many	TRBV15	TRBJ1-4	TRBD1	TGTGCCACCAGCAGAGAGTCCCCGGACAGGGGCCAAAGGGATGAAAAACTGTTTTTT	CATSRESPDRGQRDEKLFF
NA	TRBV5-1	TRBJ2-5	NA	TGCGCCAGCAGCTTGGTAGCAGGGTATGGAGAGAAACAGTACTTC	CASSLVAGYGEKQYF
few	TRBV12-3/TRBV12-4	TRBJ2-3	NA	TGTGCCAGCAGAACTCTCGATACGCAGTATTTT	CASRTLDTQYF
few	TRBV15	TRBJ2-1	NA	TGTGCCACCAGCAGAGAGAAGGCAGGGGCTTACAATAAGCAGTTCTTC	CATSREKAGAYNKQFF
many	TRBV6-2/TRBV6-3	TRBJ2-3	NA	TGTGCCAGCAGTTACTCCGAGACGCGGAGCACAGATACGCAGTATTTT	CASSYSETRSTDTQYF
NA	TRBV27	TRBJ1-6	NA	TGTGCCAGCACCCGATTTTGGGGCGATGATTCACCCCTCCACTTT	CASTRFWGDDSPLHF
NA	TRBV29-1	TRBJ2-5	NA	TGCAGCGTTGATTATCGGGCCTCTGAGACCCAGTACTTC	CSVDYRASETQYF
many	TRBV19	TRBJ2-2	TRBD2	TGTGCCAGTAGTCCATGGACTAGCGGGAGTGCCGGGGAGCTGTTTTTT	CASSPWTSGSAGELFF
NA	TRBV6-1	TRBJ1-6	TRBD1	TGTGCCAGCAGCCCCGGACAGGGGACGAATTCACCCCTCCACTTT	CASSPGQGTNSPLHF
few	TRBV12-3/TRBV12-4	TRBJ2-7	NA	TGTGCCAGCGCCGACTCCCTTGGGGGAGCCTCCTACGAGCAGTACTTC	CASADSLGGASYEQYF